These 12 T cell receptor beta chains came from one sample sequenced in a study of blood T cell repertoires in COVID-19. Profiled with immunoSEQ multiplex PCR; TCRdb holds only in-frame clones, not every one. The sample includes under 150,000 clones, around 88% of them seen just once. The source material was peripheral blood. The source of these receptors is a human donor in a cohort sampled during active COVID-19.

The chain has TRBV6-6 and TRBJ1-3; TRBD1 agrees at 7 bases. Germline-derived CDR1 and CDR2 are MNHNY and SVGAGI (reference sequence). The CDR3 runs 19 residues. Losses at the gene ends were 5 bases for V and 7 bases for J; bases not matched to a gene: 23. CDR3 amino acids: CASSQTAGGQIALGNTIYF. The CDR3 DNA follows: TGTGCCAGCAGTCAGACTGCGGGGGGACAGATTGCCTTGGGTAACACCATATATTTT.

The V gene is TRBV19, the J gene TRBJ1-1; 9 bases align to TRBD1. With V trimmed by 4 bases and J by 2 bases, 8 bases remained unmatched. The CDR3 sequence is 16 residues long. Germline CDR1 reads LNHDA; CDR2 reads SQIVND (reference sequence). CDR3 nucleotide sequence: TGTGCCAGTAGTACGCTACAGGGGGCGAGAAACACTGAAGCTTTCTTT. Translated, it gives CASSTLQGARNTEAFF.

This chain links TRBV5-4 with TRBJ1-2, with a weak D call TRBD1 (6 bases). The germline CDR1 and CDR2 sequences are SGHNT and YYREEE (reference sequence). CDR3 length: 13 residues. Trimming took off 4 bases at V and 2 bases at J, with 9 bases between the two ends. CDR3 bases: TGTGCCAGCAGCGCGGACAGCAACTATGGCTACACCTTC. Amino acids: CASSADSNYGYTF.

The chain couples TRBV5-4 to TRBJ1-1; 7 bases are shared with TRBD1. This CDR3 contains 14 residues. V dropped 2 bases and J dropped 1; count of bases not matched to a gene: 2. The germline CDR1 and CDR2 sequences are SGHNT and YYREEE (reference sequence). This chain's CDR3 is CASSFRQGNTEAFF. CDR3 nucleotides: TGTGCCAGCAGCTTTCGACAGGGGAACACTGAAGCTTTCTTT.

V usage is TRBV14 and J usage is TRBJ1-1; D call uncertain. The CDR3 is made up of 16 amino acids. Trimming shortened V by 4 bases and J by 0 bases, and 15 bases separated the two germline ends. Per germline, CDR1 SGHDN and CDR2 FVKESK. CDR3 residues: CASSPLAGRLNTEAFF. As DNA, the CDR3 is TGTGCCAGCAGCCCCTTAGCCGGAAGACTGAACACTGAAGCTTTCTTT.

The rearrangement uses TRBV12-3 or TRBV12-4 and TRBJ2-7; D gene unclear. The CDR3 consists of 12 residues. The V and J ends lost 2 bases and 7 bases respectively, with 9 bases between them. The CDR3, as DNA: TGTGCCAGCAGTTTACCCCTTAGTGAGCAGTACTTC. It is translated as CASSLPLSEQYF.

The CDR3 nucleotides read TGCGCCAGCAGCCAAGCGGGCTACGAGCAGTACTTC. Its protein product is CASSQAGYEQYF. This chain links TRBV4-1 with TRBJ2-7, with no clear D. This CDR3 spans 12 amino acids. The V end was cut by 1 base, the J end by 3 bases, with 4 bases between. CDR1 and CDR2 from the germline V gene are MGHRA and YSYEKL.

DNA for the CDR3: TGTGCCAGCTCACCGATGACAGGGGGCTCTGGAAACACCATATATTTT. Its translation: CASSPMTGGSGNTIYF. This sequence joins TRBV18 and TRBJ1-3, with TRBD1 matching 9 bases. V shed 3 bases, J shed 0 bases, and the junction held 3 bases outside the gene matches. The germline gives CDR1 KGHSH, CDR2 LQKENI. The CDR3 runs to 16 residues.

CDR3 loop: CASSYVWSGGTDTQYF. DNA of the CDR3: TGTGCCAGCAGTTACGTCTGGAGCGGGGGCACAGATACGCAGTATTTT. This chain joins TRBV6-6 and TRBJ2-3; TRBD2 aligns across 7 bases. J lost 1 base, V lost 2 bases, and 6 bases had no gene match. This CDR3 has 16 residues. CDR1 is MNHNY and CDR2 is SVGAGI in the germline V gene (reference sequence).

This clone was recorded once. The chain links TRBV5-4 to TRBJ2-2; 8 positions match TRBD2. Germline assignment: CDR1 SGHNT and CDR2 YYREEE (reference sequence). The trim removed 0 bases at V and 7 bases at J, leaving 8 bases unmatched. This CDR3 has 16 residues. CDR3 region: CASSLAAGGLGGELFF. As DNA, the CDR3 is TGTGCCAGCAGCTTGGCTGCGGGGGGCCTTGGCGGGGAGCTGTTTTTT. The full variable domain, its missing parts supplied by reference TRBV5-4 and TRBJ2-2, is ETGVTQSPTHLIKTRGQQVTLRCSSQSGHNTVSWYQQALGQGPQFIFQYYREEENGRGNFPPRFSGLQFPNYSSELNVNALELDDSALYLCASSLAAGGLGGELFFGEGSRLTVL.

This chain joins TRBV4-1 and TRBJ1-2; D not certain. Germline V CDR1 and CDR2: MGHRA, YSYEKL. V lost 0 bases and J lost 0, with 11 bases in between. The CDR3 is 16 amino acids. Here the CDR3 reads CASSQERSLTNYGYTF. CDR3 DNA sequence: TGCGCCAGCAGCCAAGAAAGAAGCCTAACTAACTATGGCTACACCTTC.

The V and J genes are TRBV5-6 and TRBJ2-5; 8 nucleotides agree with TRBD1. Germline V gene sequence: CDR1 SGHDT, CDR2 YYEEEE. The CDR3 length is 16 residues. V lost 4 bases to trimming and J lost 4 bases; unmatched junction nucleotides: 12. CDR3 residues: CASSHTIDDRGETQYF. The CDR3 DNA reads TGTGCCAGCAGCCACACAATAGATGACAGGGGAGAGACCCAGTACTTC.